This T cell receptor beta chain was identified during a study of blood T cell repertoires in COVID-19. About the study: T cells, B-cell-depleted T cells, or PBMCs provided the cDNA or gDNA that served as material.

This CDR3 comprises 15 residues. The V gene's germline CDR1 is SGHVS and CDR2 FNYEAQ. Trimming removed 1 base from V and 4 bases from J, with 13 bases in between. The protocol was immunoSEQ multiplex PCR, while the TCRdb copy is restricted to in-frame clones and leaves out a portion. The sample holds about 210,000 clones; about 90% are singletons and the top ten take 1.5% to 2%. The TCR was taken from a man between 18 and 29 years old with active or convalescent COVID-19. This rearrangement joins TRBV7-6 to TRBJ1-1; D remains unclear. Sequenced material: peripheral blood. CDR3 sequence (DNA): TGTGCCAGCAGCTTAGGAAAGACTGCGGGCACTGAAGCTTTCTTT. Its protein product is CASSLGKTAGTEAFF.